This T cell receptor beta chain was identified during a study of Graves' ophthalmopathy and Graves' hyperthyroidism. The CDR3 is 11 residues long. CDR1 and CDR2 from the germline V gene are MDHEN and SYDVKM. Trimming removed 7 bases at V and 4 bases at J, with 8 bases between. In its sample, this clonotype was seen many times. Its antigen is not identified. Whole-study findings and limits: Ophthalmopathy progression was predicted by the model at more than 55% sensitivity and approximately 73% specificity. Most thyroid clonotypes with frequency above 0.001 were detected in blood too.

Transcripts of RNA were the source for amplifying TCR beta CDR3 regions. First-round RT-PCR employed HTBI primers, with a second-round multiplex PCR after it. TCRdb called the multiplex PCR reads again in MiXCR, with one record for every CDR3 protein. The table shows about 410,000 distinct CDR3 sequences, with approximately 20% occurring only once. The V call is TRBV28, the J call TRBJ2-7; D may be TRBD2 (5 bases). The source material was peripheral blood. This receptor was obtained from a young woman with Graves' ophthalmopathy. This CDR3 is CASKEVYEQYF. The CDR3, as DNA: TGTGCCAGCAAGGAGGTTTACGAGCAGTACTTC.